This entry features one T cell receptor (beta chain) sequence. The antigen is undetermined. TCRdb called the 5' RACE reads again in MiXCR, with one record for every CDR3 protein. The table shows approximately 220,000 distinct CDR3 sequences, with about 18% occurring only once. Germline V gene data show CDR1 as SQVTM and CDR2 as ANQGSEA. The CDR3 runs to 13 residues. V was clipped by 7 bases and J by 7 bases; unmatched bases: 7. This sample was included in a study of CD8 T cells in ankylosing spondylitis. Study-level results: What seemed typical of ankylosing spondylitis blood was a TCR beta motif built from fewer than ten highly homologous variants.

This chain joins TRBV29-1 and TRBJ1-4; 9 nucleotides match TRBD1. Sequencing used blood, either unsorted or a sorted T cell fraction (not recorded which). This clonotype originated in a male donor with ankylosing spondylitis. The CDR3 here is CSGRTGASEKLFF. The DNA of the CDR3 is TGCAGCGGTAGGACAGGGGCGTCTGAAAAACTGTTTTTT.